This TCR beta chain appears in the sequencing data of a study of cytomegalovirus exposure and HLA in healthy donors. Broader study findings: It was likely that a cluster of highly shared sequence variants was a sequencing artifact. TCR beta V segments were, for the most part, productive about 87% or about 30% of the time in an earlier analysis. Upon later analysis, TCR association rates were observed to vary by HLA locus, being highest for DRB1 and lowest for HLA-C.

For this clone: Its target is unknown.

60 Vbeta and 13 Jbeta primers were used in PCR. Sequencing used immunoSEQ multiplex PCR; TCRdb keeps in-frame clones, though not all of them. The sample includes more than 150,000 clones, 82% of them seen just once. V lost 6 bases and J 6 bases, leaving 14 bases between the germline ends. The CDR3 covers 14 residues. Germline CDR1 reads MRHNA; CDR2 reads SNTAGT. The sample was PBMCs. The sequence derives from a man aged 35-49 years in good health and CMV-seronegative. The chain is built from TRBV6-4 and TRBJ2-2, with D maybe TRBD2 (5 bases). The CDR3 DNA is TGTGCCAGCAGCCGACGAGGGATGTCCGGGGAGCTGTTTTTT. Residues: CASSRRGMSGELFF.